This is a list of T cell receptor beta chains from one sample in a study of blood T cell repertoires in COVID-19. Sequenced by immunoSEQ multiplex PCR; TCRdb stores in-frame clones only, minus some. The sample carries 130,000 or so clones, almost 70% recorded once. The sequenced sample consisted of peripheral blood. The receptors shown here come from a woman in her sixties or seventies with acute or convalescent COVID-19. CDR3s include the opening cysteine and the closing phenylalanine or tryptophan. Each record gives: clone size, J gene, V gene, D gene, CDR3 DNA, CDR3 protein. The D gene is left open where the match is weak. Clone size, where shown, is once, few, many, or a class for clones that have expanded.

abundance: NA; j_gene: TRBJ2-2; v_gene: TRBV5-4; d_gene: TRBD2; CDR3nt: TGTGCCAGCAGCTCAGGCGGGACTACGAACACCGGGGAGCTGTTTTTT; CDR3aa: CASSSGGTTNTGELFF
abundance: once; j_gene: TRBJ2-1; v_gene: TRBV5-5; d_gene: NA; CDR3nt: TGTGCCAGCAGCTTTCGGGCGGGGAGCTCCTACAATGAGCAGTTCTTC; CDR3aa: CASSFRAGSSYNEQFF
abundance: NA; j_gene: TRBJ2-2; v_gene: TRBV10-2; d_gene: TRBD2; CDR3nt: TGCGCCAGCAGCGAACTAGCGTGGGAGACCGGGGAGCTGTTTTTT; CDR3aa: CASSELAWETGELFF
abundance: NA; j_gene: TRBJ1-1; v_gene: TRBV10-3; d_gene: TRBD1; CDR3nt: TGTGCCATCAGGCCTACAGGGGGCACTGAAGCTTTCTTT; CDR3aa: CAIRPTGGTEAFF
abundance: few; j_gene: TRBJ2-2; v_gene: TRBV28; d_gene: NA; CDR3nt: TGTGCCAGCAGTTTGGTACTCACGAACACCGGGGAGCTGTTTTTT; CDR3aa: CASSLVLTNTGELFF
abundance: NA; j_gene: TRBJ1-1; v_gene: TRBV14; d_gene: TRBD1; CDR3nt: TGTGCCAGCAGCCTATCCGGGACAGAGAGGAACACTGAAGCTTTCTTT; CDR3aa: CASSLSGTERNTEAFF
abundance: NA; j_gene: TRBJ1-2; v_gene: TRBV28; d_gene: NA; CDR3nt: TGTGCCAGCAGTTCCTTTTCCCCCCCAGGGTTCAGTGGCTACACCTTC; CDR3aa: CASSSFSPPGFSGYTF
abundance: NA; j_gene: TRBJ1-1; v_gene: TRBV12-5; d_gene: NA; CDR3nt: TGTGCTAGTGGTTTCCACAGAACCTTAAACACTGAAGCTTTCTTT; CDR3aa: CASGFHRTLNTEAFF
abundance: NA; j_gene: TRBJ1-1; v_gene: TRBV25-1; d_gene: NA; CDR3nt: TGTGCCAGCAGTTCTCCTAGGGGCTGGGCTTTCTTT; CDR3aa: CASSSPRGWAFF
abundance: NA; j_gene: TRBJ1-2; v_gene: TRBV5-6; d_gene: NA; CDR3nt: TGTGCCAGCAGCTTGGTCGGTAGGGAGAAGGGCTACACCTTC; CDR3aa: CASSLVGREKGYTF
abundance: NA; j_gene: TRBJ2-1; v_gene: TRBV6-1; d_gene: NA; CDR3nt: TGTGCCAGCAGTGATGGCGTTTGGCAGGAGGTATACAATGAGCAGTTCTTC; CDR3aa: CASSDGVWQEVYNEQFF
abundance: NA; j_gene: TRBJ2-5; v_gene: TRBV7-9; d_gene: TRBD1; CDR3nt: TGTGCCAGCAGCTTGGGGACAGGGGGCCCAGAGACCCAGTACTTC; CDR3aa: CASSLGTGGPETQYF
abundance: NA; j_gene: TRBJ1-2; v_gene: TRBV24-1; d_gene: NA; CDR3nt: TGTGCCACCAGTGATACAGGGCTCGCCTATGGCTACACCTTC; CDR3aa: CATSDTGLAYGYTF
abundance: NA; j_gene: TRBJ1-1; v_gene: TRBV19; d_gene: NA; CDR3nt: TGTGCCAGTGCGAAAAGGGCGCGGGGAGCGCAACCGAACACTGAAGCTTTCTTT; CDR3aa: CASAKRARGAQPNTEAFF
abundance: NA; j_gene: TRBJ1-1; v_gene: TRBV6-2/TRBV6-3; d_gene: NA; CDR3nt: TGTGCCAGCAGTTACAGCGGGGATTTGCCCGCTAACACTGAAGCTTTCTTT; CDR3aa: CASSYSGDLPANTEAFF
abundance: NA; j_gene: TRBJ1-4; v_gene: TRBV4-2; d_gene: TRBD1; CDR3nt: TGTGCCAGCAGCGCAGAGGGACAGGGGAATGAAAAACTGTTTTTT; CDR3aa: CASSAEGQGNEKLFF
abundance: few; j_gene: TRBJ1-2; v_gene: TRBV7-9; d_gene: TRBD1; CDR3nt: TGTGCCAGCAGCTTAGGGACAGGGAGCTATGGCTACACCTTC; CDR3aa: CASSLGTGSYGYTF
abundance: NA; j_gene: TRBJ1-1; v_gene: TRBV5-1; d_gene: NA; CDR3nt: TGCGCCAGCAGCCCCCGGGGGGGAACGAACACTGAAGCTTTCTTT; CDR3aa: CASSPRGGTNTEAFF
abundance: few; j_gene: TRBJ2-7; v_gene: TRBV6-5; d_gene: TRBD1; CDR3nt: TGTGCCAGCACGGGACAGAACTACGAGCAGTACTTC; CDR3aa: CASTGQNYEQYF
abundance: once; j_gene: TRBJ1-6; v_gene: TRBV6-2/TRBV6-3; d_gene: TRBD1; CDR3nt: TGTGCCAGCAGTTACTCGCAGGGGGTAGTTTCACCCCTCCACTTT; CDR3aa: CASSYSQGVVSPLHF
abundance: NA; j_gene: TRBJ2-4; v_gene: TRBV4-1; d_gene: TRBD2; CDR3nt: TGCGCCAGCAGCGTTACTAGCGGGAGTGGTCTAAACATTCAGTACTTC; CDR3aa: CASSVTSGSGLNIQYF
abundance: few; j_gene: TRBJ2-1; v_gene: TRBV7-9; d_gene: TRBD1; CDR3nt: TGTGCCAGCAGCTTAAGGGACAGGGGGCTTGGTGAGCAGTTCTTC; CDR3aa: CASSLRDRGLGEQFF
abundance: NA; j_gene: TRBJ2-3; v_gene: TRBV24-1; d_gene: NA; CDR3nt: TGTGCCACCAGTGATTTGGGGCTCGGTACGCAGTATTTT; CDR3aa: CATSDLGLGTQYF
abundance: NA; j_gene: TRBJ1-1; v_gene: TRBV11-2; d_gene: TRBD1; CDR3nt: TGTGCCAGCAGCTTTTCCAGGGGGGACACTGAAGCTTTCTTT; CDR3aa: CASSFSRGDTEAFF
abundance: NA; j_gene: TRBJ2-3; v_gene: TRBV7-9; d_gene: TRBD1; CDR3nt: TGTGCCAGCAGCAGGACAGGGGGCGGACGGGGCGATACGCAGTATTTT; CDR3aa: CASSRTGGGRGDTQYF
abundance: NA; j_gene: TRBJ1-2; v_gene: TRBV6-5; d_gene: NA; CDR3nt: TGTGCCAGCAGTTTTCAATGGGGGGGTCGGGCTGGCTACACCTTC; CDR3aa: CASSFQWGGRAGYTF
abundance: NA; j_gene: TRBJ2-2; v_gene: TRBV7-9; d_gene: NA; CDR3nt: TGTGCCAGCACCCCCCTCGCAGCGACCGGGGAGCTGTTTTTT; CDR3aa: CASTPLAATGELFF
abundance: NA; j_gene: TRBJ1-5; v_gene: TRBV7-9; d_gene: NA; CDR3nt: TGTGCCAGCAGCTTAGGCCGGGAGCCCCAGCATTTT; CDR3aa: CASSLGREPQHF
abundance: few; j_gene: TRBJ2-1; v_gene: TRBV5-1; d_gene: NA; CDR3nt: TGCGCCAGCAGCTGGACAGTCCCCAATGAGCAGTTCTTC; CDR3aa: CASSWTVPNEQFF
abundance: NA; j_gene: TRBJ2-1; v_gene: TRBV27; d_gene: NA; CDR3nt: TGTGCCAGCAGTTTACCGGGGAGAGGTGAGCAGTTCTTC; CDR3aa: CASSLPGRGEQFF
abundance: NA; j_gene: TRBJ2-3; v_gene: TRBV28; d_gene: TRBD2; CDR3nt: TGTGCCAGCAGTTTAGTGCGGGAGGTAACAGATACGCAGTATTTT; CDR3aa: CASSLVREVTDTQYF
abundance: medium-sized; j_gene: TRBJ1-6; v_gene: TRBV28; d_gene: TRBD1; CDR3nt: TGTGCCAGCAGTTGGTCCGGGACAGGAGATTCACCCCTCCACTTT; CDR3aa: CASSWSGTGDSPLHF
abundance: NA; j_gene: TRBJ2-1; v_gene: TRBV11-2; d_gene: TRBD2; CDR3nt: TGTGCCAGCAGCCTGGCGGGGGGGCGGTGGTACAATGAGCAGTTCTTC; CDR3aa: CASSLAGGRWYNEQFF
abundance: few; j_gene: TRBJ2-7; v_gene: TRBV9; d_gene: NA; CDR3nt: TGTGCCAGCAGCGTAGGGTTGCGCAACGAGCAGTACTTC; CDR3aa: CASSVGLRNEQYF
abundance: NA; j_gene: TRBJ2-7; v_gene: TRBV5-1; d_gene: NA; CDR3nt: TGCGCCAGCAGGTCTCTGGAGTCCTACGAGCAGTACTTC; CDR3aa: CASRSLESYEQYF
abundance: few; j_gene: TRBJ2-7; v_gene: TRBV13; d_gene: NA; CDR3nt: TGTGCCAGCAGCCCTTATAGCTCCTACGAGCAGTACTTC; CDR3aa: CASSPYSSYEQYF
abundance: few; j_gene: TRBJ1-1; v_gene: TRBV29-1; d_gene: NA; CDR3nt: TGCAGCGGGGAGGGACATAACACTGAAGCTTTCTTT; CDR3aa: CSGEGHNTEAFF
abundance: once; j_gene: TRBJ1-2; v_gene: TRBV6-1; d_gene: NA; CDR3nt: TGTGCCAGCACCCAGAGGTATGGCTACACCTTC; CDR3aa: CASTQRYGYTF
abundance: NA; j_gene: TRBJ1-4; v_gene: TRBV5-6; d_gene: NA; CDR3nt: TGTGCCAGCAGCTTGTTTATGCAACAGGGTGGTGAAAAACTGTTTTTT; CDR3aa: CASSLFMQQGGEKLFF
abundance: NA; j_gene: TRBJ1-2; v_gene: TRBV19; d_gene: TRBD1; CDR3nt: TGTGCCAGTAGTCCGTCCGGGACAGGGTACTATGGCTACACCTTC; CDR3aa: CASSPSGTGYYGYTF
abundance: NA; j_gene: TRBJ2-1; v_gene: TRBV12-3/TRBV12-4; d_gene: NA; CDR3nt: TGTGCCAGCAGTTTAAAGGCTAGCAGTGAGCAGTTCTTC; CDR3aa: CASSLKASSEQFF
abundance: NA; j_gene: TRBJ1-3; v_gene: TRBV27; d_gene: NA; CDR3nt: TGTGCCAGCAAAAGCCTCTCTGGAAACACCATATATTTT; CDR3aa: CASKSLSGNTIYF
abundance: NA; j_gene: TRBJ1-6; v_gene: TRBV2; d_gene: NA; CDR3nt: TGTGCCAGCCGACCTCAGGGTCTAGGGAATTCACCCCTCCACTTT; CDR3aa: CASRPQGLGNSPLHF
abundance: NA; j_gene: TRBJ2-5; v_gene: TRBV9; d_gene: TRBD2; CDR3nt: TGTGCCAGCAGCCCGGATTCGGGACTAGACCTAGAGACCCAGTACTTC; CDR3aa: CASSPDSGLDLETQYF
abundance: NA; j_gene: TRBJ1-2; v_gene: TRBV27; d_gene: TRBD1; CDR3nt: TGTGCCAGCAGTTCCCTCCTGGCAGGGGGCCATGGCTACACCTTC; CDR3aa: CASSSLLAGGHGYTF